A selection of T cell receptor beta chains follows, all from one sample in a study of spatial heterogeneity in lung cancer. TCRdb reprocessed the 5' RACE reads via MiXCR and lists one record per CDR3 protein. In the table there are about 50,000 distinct CDR3 sequences, 7.5% to 8% of which are singletons. Material: PBMCs, obtained at surgery. All receptors derive from a female donor with early-stage non-small cell lung cancer. Each CDR3 is given with its conserved first and last residue. D genes are given only for firm matches. Not every row has a clone size; where given, it reads once, few, many or a size class.

v_gene: TRBV5-1
d_gene: TRBD2
j_gene: TRBJ2-2
abundance: many
CDR3aa: CASSLRLADPGELFF
CDR3nt: TGCGCCAGCAGCTTGCGGCTAGCGGATCCCGGGGAGCTGTTTTTT

v_gene: TRBV6-2/TRBV6-3
d_gene: .
j_gene: TRBJ2-7
abundance: .
CDR3aa: CASSYGPYEQYF
CDR3nt: TGTGCCAGCAGTTACGGGCCCTACGAGCAGTACTTC

v_gene: TRBV29-1
d_gene: TRBD1
j_gene: TRBJ2-7
abundance: .
CDR3aa: CSVGQGHLHEQYF
CDR3nt: TGCAGCGTTGGACAGGGTCACCTGCACGAGCAGTACTTC

v_gene: TRBV25-1
d_gene: TRBD2
j_gene: TRBJ2-7
abundance: .
CDR3aa: CASSGLAGTYEQYF
CDR3nt: TGTGCCAGCAGTGGACTAGCGGGAACCTACGAGCAGTACTTC

v_gene: TRBV12-3/TRBV12-4
d_gene: .
j_gene: TRBJ1-3
abundance: many
CDR3aa: CASSFTPGKSSGNTIYF
CDR3nt: TGTGCCAGCAGTTTCACTCCAGGGAAAAGCTCTGGAAACACCATATATTTT

v_gene: TRBV19
d_gene: .
j_gene: TRBJ2-1
abundance: few
CDR3aa: CASSIDGIDRPRRNNEQFF
CDR3nt: TGTGCCAGTAGTATAGATGGGATCGACCGTCCCCGTCGGAACAATGAGCAGTTCTTC

v_gene: TRBV20-1
d_gene: .
j_gene: TRBJ2-1
abundance: many
CDR3aa: CSARVEGGAYNEQFF
CDR3nt: TGCAGTGCTAGAGTGGAGGGGGGCGCCTACAATGAGCAGTTCTTC

v_gene: TRBV12-3/TRBV12-4
d_gene: .
j_gene: TRBJ2-2
abundance: few
CDR3aa: CASTRFGREELFF
CDR3nt: TGTGCCAGCACCCGATTCGGAAGGGAAGAGCTGTTTTTT

v_gene: TRBV6-5
d_gene: .
j_gene: TRBJ2-1
abundance: many
CDR3aa: CASSHRPGPPKSSYNEQFF
CDR3nt: TGTGCCAGCAGTCATCGCCCGGGTCCACCAAAGAGCTCCTACAATGAGCAGTTCTTC

v_gene: TRBV12-3/TRBV12-4
d_gene: .
j_gene: TRBJ2-7
abundance: few
CDR3aa: CASSLRSHYEQYF
CDR3nt: TGTGCCAGCAGTTTGAGAAGCCATTACGAGCAGTACTTC

v_gene: TRBV20-1
d_gene: .
j_gene: TRBJ2-3
abundance: few
CDR3aa: CSARPQSDTQYF
CDR3nt: TGCAGTGCTAGACCCCAATCAGATACGCAGTATTTT

v_gene: TRBV7-2
d_gene: .
j_gene: TRBJ1-1
abundance: many
CDR3aa: CASSHRTREAFF
CDR3nt: TGTGCCAGCAGCCATAGGACGCGTGAAGCTTTCTTT

v_gene: TRBV29-1
d_gene: TRBD1
j_gene: TRBJ2-1
abundance: few
CDR3aa: CSVEGYRGNEQFF
CDR3nt: TGCAGCGTTGAAGGGTACAGGGGCAATGAGCAGTTCTTC

v_gene: TRBV4-1
d_gene: TRBD1
j_gene: TRBJ2-5
abundance: many
CDR3aa: CASSQVQGPETQYF
CDR3nt: TGCGCCAGCAGCCAAGTACAGGGGCCAGAGACCCAGTACTTC

v_gene: TRBV28
d_gene: .
j_gene: TRBJ1-1
abundance: many
CDR3aa: CASRKWGNTEAFF
CDR3nt: TGTGCCAGCAGAAAGTGGGGGAACACTGAAGCTTTCTTT

v_gene: TRBV28
d_gene: .
j_gene: TRBJ2-2
abundance: .
CDR3aa: CASSLGSRGTGELFF
CDR3nt: TGTGCCAGCAGTTTAGGGTCCAGGGGTACCGGGGAGCTGTTTTTT

v_gene: TRBV6-5
d_gene: TRBD2
j_gene: TRBJ2-1
abundance: .
CDR3aa: CASSYEGLAYEQFF
CDR3nt: TGTGCCAGCAGTTACGAGGGACTAGCGTATGAGCAGTTCTTC

v_gene: TRBV7-9
d_gene: .
j_gene: TRBJ1-1
abundance: many
CDR3aa: CASSYRARTTEAFF
CDR3nt: TGTGCCAGCAGCTACCGGGCCCGAACCACTGAAGCTTTCTTT

v_gene: TRBV4-1
d_gene: TRBD1
j_gene: TRBJ1-2
abundance: .
CDR3aa: CASSQAGDSYGYTF
CDR3nt: TGCGCCAGCAGCCAGGCGGGGGACAGCTATGGCTACACCTTC

v_gene: TRBV7-9
d_gene: .
j_gene: TRBJ2-7
abundance: .
CDR3aa: CASSFGTASYEQYF
CDR3nt: TGTGCCAGCAGCTTCGGGACCGCCTCCTACGAGCAGTACTTC

v_gene: TRBV29-1
d_gene: .
j_gene: TRBJ1-1
abundance: .
CDR3aa: CSVRRTANTEAFF
CDR3nt: TGCAGCGTGAGGCGGACAGCGAACACTGAAGCTTTCTTT

v_gene: TRBV7-2
d_gene: .
j_gene: TRBJ1-1
abundance: .
CDR3aa: CASSVRQVGYAFF
CDR3nt: TGTGCCAGCAGCGTACGCCAAGTGGGATATGCTTTCTTT

v_gene: TRBV20-1
d_gene: TRBD1
j_gene: TRBJ2-1
abundance: many
CDR3aa: CSANNRGFGNEQFF
CDR3nt: TGCAGTGCTAACAACAGGGGCTTTGGCAATGAGCAGTTCTTC

v_gene: TRBV5-6
d_gene: .
j_gene: TRBJ1-1
abundance: few
CDR3aa: CASTEVRMLDLNTEAFF
CDR3nt: TGTGCCAGCACCGAAGTGAGGATGCTGGACCTTAACACTGAAGCTTTCTTT

v_gene: TRBV6-2/TRBV6-3
d_gene: TRBD2
j_gene: TRBJ2-1
abundance: many
CDR3aa: CASSYLAGGRDEQFF
CDR3nt: TGTGCCAGCAGTTACTTGGCGGGGGGGCGCGATGAGCAGTTCTTC

v_gene: TRBV5-6
d_gene: TRBD2
j_gene: TRBJ2-3
abundance: many
CDR3aa: CASSHRTSGGAVDTQYF
CDR3nt: TGTGCCAGCAGCCACAGGACTAGCGGGGGGGCTGTGGATACGCAGTATTTT

v_gene: TRBV4-3
d_gene: TRBD1
j_gene: TRBJ1-6
abundance: .
CDR3aa: CASSPGTGWNSPLHF
CDR3nt: TGCGCCAGCAGCCCGGGGACAGGATGGAATTCACCCCTCCACTTT

v_gene: TRBV7-6
d_gene: TRBD2
j_gene: TRBJ2-3
abundance: many
CDR3aa: CASSLGSSGSTDTQYF
CDR3nt: TGTGCCAGCAGCTTAGGGTCTAGCGGGAGCACAGATACGCAGTATTTT

v_gene: TRBV7-7
d_gene: .
j_gene: TRBJ2-3
abundance: .
CDR3aa: CASSVGLGADTQYF
CDR3nt: TGTGCCAGCAGCGTGGGGTTGGGGGCAGATACGCAGTATTTT

v_gene: TRBV6-5
d_gene: .
j_gene: TRBJ1-4
abundance: many
CDR3aa: CASSSPGDGNEKLFF
CDR3nt: TGTGCCAGCAGCAGCCCCGGGGATGGTAATGAAAAACTGTTTTTT

v_gene: TRBV19
d_gene: .
j_gene: TRBJ1-1
abundance: many
CDR3aa: CASSPLRGTEAFF
CDR3nt: TGTGCCAGTAGTCCTTTGCGAGGTACTGAAGCTTTCTTT

v_gene: TRBV5-4
d_gene: .
j_gene: TRBJ2-3
abundance: many
CDR3aa: CASSQGQGKTDTQYF
CDR3nt: TGTGCCAGCAGCCAGGGCCAGGGGAAGACAGATACGCAGTATTTT

v_gene: TRBV5-1
d_gene: TRBD2
j_gene: TRBJ2-7
abundance: many
CDR3aa: CASSLKAGGTYEQYF
CDR3nt: TGCGCCAGCAGCTTGAAGGCGGGGGGCACCTACGAGCAGTACTTC

v_gene: TRBV3-1
d_gene: .
j_gene: TRBJ2-3
abundance: .
CDR3aa: CASSQVEDTQYF
CDR3nt: TGTGCCAGCAGCCAAGTTGAGGATACGCAGTATTTT

v_gene: TRBV18
d_gene: .
j_gene: TRBJ1-6
abundance: many
CDR3aa: CASSPRDSPLHF
CDR3nt: TGTGCCAGCTCACCCCGGGATTCACCCCTCCACTTT

v_gene: TRBV5-6
d_gene: .
j_gene: TRBJ2-1
abundance: few
CDR3aa: CASSLPGQHGGEQFF
CDR3nt: TGTGCCAGCAGCTTGCCCGGCCAGCATGGGGGAGAGCAGTTCTTC

v_gene: TRBV5-1
d_gene: .
j_gene: TRBJ1-4
abundance: few
CDR3aa: CASKGSGLKGVEKLFF
CDR3nt: TGCGCCAGCAAGGGTTCGGGACTCAAGGGTGTTGAAAAACTGTTTTTT

v_gene: TRBV10-3
d_gene: .
j_gene: TRBJ2-5
abundance: few
CDR3aa: CAISEEGAQETQYF
CDR3nt: TGTGCCATCAGTGAGGAAGGGGCGCAAGAGACCCAGTACTTC

v_gene: TRBV6-2/TRBV6-3
d_gene: .
j_gene: TRBJ2-1
abundance: many
CDR3aa: CASSPDGAKSYNEQFF
CDR3nt: TGTGCCAGCAGTCCGGACGGGGCAAAGTCCTACAATGAGCAGTTCTTC

v_gene: TRBV12-3/TRBV12-4
d_gene: TRBD1
j_gene: TRBJ1-4
abundance: few
CDR3aa: CASSPWGNRGLGATNEKLFF
CDR3nt: TGTGCCAGCAGTCCATGGGGGAACAGGGGTTTGGGCGCAACTAATGAAAAACTGTTTTTT

v_gene: TRBV28
d_gene: .
j_gene: TRBJ2-7
abundance: many
CDR3aa: CASTGTNPPYEQYF
CDR3nt: TGTGCCAGCACCGGGACAAACCCCCCCTACGAGCAGTACTTC

v_gene: TRBV9
d_gene: .
j_gene: TRBJ2-5
abundance: .
CDR3aa: CASSPTYQETQYF
CDR3nt: TGTGCCAGCAGCCCGACGTACCAAGAGACCCAGTACTTC

v_gene: TRBV12-3/TRBV12-4
d_gene: .
j_gene: TRBJ1-2
abundance: .
CDR3aa: CASSLSGAESGDTF
CDR3nt: TGTGCCAGCAGTTTATCCGGGGCGGAAAGTGGCGACACCTTC

v_gene: TRBV24-1
d_gene: .
j_gene: TRBJ1-5
abundance: .
CDR3aa: CATSDAGDSNQPQHF
CDR3nt: TGTGCCACCAGTGACGCAGGGGATAGCAATCAGCCCCAGCATTTT

v_gene: TRBV2
d_gene: .
j_gene: TRBJ2-5
abundance: .
CDR3aa: CASSDRDGQETQYF
CDR3nt: TGTGCCAGCAGTGACCGGGACGGGCAAGAGACCCAGTACTTC

v_gene: TRBV5-1
d_gene: .
j_gene: TRBJ2-3
abundance: many
CDR3aa: CASSFQGTDTQYF
CDR3nt: TGCGCCAGCAGTTTCCAGGGTACAGATACGCAGTATTTT

v_gene: TRBV7-2
d_gene: .
j_gene: TRBJ1-1
abundance: .
CDR3aa: CASSPPAGERAFF
CDR3nt: TGTGCCAGCAGCCCCCCGGCGGGCGAGCGAGCTTTCTTT

v_gene: TRBV5-1
d_gene: .
j_gene: TRBJ2-2
abundance: few
CDR3aa: CASSLAGGVGTGELFF
CDR3nt: TGCGCCAGCAGCTTGGCCGGGGGCGTGGGGACCGGGGAGCTGTTTTTT

v_gene: TRBV4-3
d_gene: .
j_gene: TRBJ2-1
abundance: many
CDR3aa: CASSQDPSPDNYNEQFF
CDR3nt: TGCGCCAGCAGCCAAGATCCCAGCCCGGACAACTACAATGAGCAGTTCTTC

v_gene: TRBV10-3
d_gene: TRBD1
j_gene: TRBJ2-2
abundance: .
CDR3aa: CAISPGQVNTGELFF
CDR3nt: TGTGCCATCAGTCCGGGACAGGTTAACACCGGGGAGCTGTTTTTT